The 14 T cell receptor beta chains in this list originate from one sample, sequenced in a study of early T cells in non-severe SARS-CoV-2 infection. Each CDR3 protein gets one entry after TCRdb re-called the 5' RACE reads with MiXCR. The table lists some 67,000 distinct CDR3 sequences, about 13% of them singletons. The sample was whole blood. These receptors all stem from an adult who was a healthcare worker with PCR-confirmed SARS-CoV-2 infection or an uninfected control (not recorded which).

The V call is TRBV14, the J call TRBJ1-2, with D perhaps TRBD1 (6 bases). The germline gives CDR1 SGHDN, CDR2 FVKESK. This CDR3 has 14 residues. V was cut by 0 bases and J by 4 bases, with 9 bases left in between. This CDR3 is CASSQDLDSYGYTF. In nucleotides, the CDR3 is TGTGCCAGCAGCCAAGATCTGGACAGCTATGGCTACACCTTC.

The rearrangement joins TRBV2 to TRBJ2-1, with 9 nucleotides matching TRBD2. The CDR3 has 17 amino acids. Germline lookup yields CDR1 SNHLY and CDR2 FYNNEI. The V and J ends lost 5 bases and 0 bases, in that order; junction bases with no gene match: 8. CDR3 sequence: CASSPFRLAASYNEQFF. The CDR3 bases are TGTGCCAGCAGTCCATTCAGACTAGCGGCCTCCTACAATGAGCAGTTCTTC.

The J gene is TRBJ2-7, the V gene TRBV7-9; no firm D call. V dropped 8 bases and J dropped 0 bases, with 20 bases sitting between them. Germline values: CDR1 SEHNR, CDR2 FQNEAQ (reference sequence). The CDR3 contains 16 residues. Here the CDR3 DNA reads TGTGCCAGCGAAAAATCGCCCTACCGTAGCTCCTACGAGCAGTACTTC. This codes for CASEKSPYRSSYEQYF.

Ten or more counts support this clonotype. The chain links TRBV20-1 to TRBJ2-7; tentative D call: TRBD2 (5 bases). Trimming removed 0 bases at V and 7 bases at J, with 19 bases between. Germline V lookup: CDR1 DFQATT, CDR2 SNEGSKA (reference sequence). The CDR3 runs to 15 residues. This chain's CDR3 is CSARDFADSVGEQYF. CDR3 DNA: TGCAGTGCTAGAGATTTTGCGGACTCAGTAGGAGAGCAGTACTTC.

This clonotype was found many times. The gene calls are TRBV7-6 and TRBJ2-5, with unresolved D. V lost 5 bases and J 6 bases, leaving 10 bases between the germline ends. CDR1 and CDR2 (germline): SGHVS, FNYEAQ. The CDR3 consists of 12 residues. CDR3 region: CASSPFRQTQYF. CDR3 DNA sequence: TGTGCCAGCAGCCCCTTTCGTCAGACCCAGTACTTC.

This clonotype has only a few counts. V gene TRBV20-1 combines with J gene TRBJ2-1; tentatively, D is TRBD1 or TRBD2 (6 bases each). This CDR3 spans 17 amino acids. Deletions cut 4 bases from V and 0 bases from J, with 19 bases between. CDR1 is DFQATT and CDR2 is SNEGSKA in the germline V gene (reference sequence). The CDR3 loop reads CSAIGVGGPSSYNEQFF. CDR3 nucleotides: TGCAGTGCTATTGGCGTTGGGGGGCCGAGCTCCTACAATGAGCAGTTCTTC.

This clonotype came up a few times. The V gene is TRBV20-1, the J gene TRBJ2-3; 9 nucleotides align to TRBD1. The ends lost 0 bases at V and 2 bases at J; junction bases unmatched: 6. Germline CDR1 DFQATT, CDR2 SNEGSKA (reference sequence). CDR3 length equals 16 residues. The DNA of the CDR3 is TGCAGTGCTAGAGATTGGACAGGGGAGGCCACAGATACGCAGTATTTT. This gives the protein CSARDWTGEATDTQYF.

This clonotype was found many times. V and J are TRBV7-2 and TRBJ1-6, with 8 bases matching TRBD1. J lost 10 bases, V lost 4 bases, and 6 bases had no gene match. CDR1 SGHTA and CDR2 FQGNSA come from the germline V gene. The CDR3 contains 14 residues. The CDR3 nucleotides are TGTGCCAGCAGCTCCAGACAGGGGACCTCACCCCTCCACTTT. Translating gives CASSSRQGTSPLHF.

This clonotype has a handful of counts. This sequence joins TRBV28 and TRBJ2-7; the match to TRBD2 covers 10 bases. The CDR3 totals 13 residues. Losses at the gene ends were 11 bases for V and 4 bases for J; bases not matched to a gene: 8. Germline V gene sequence: CDR1 MDHEN, CDR2 SYDVKM. DNA for the CDR3: TGTGCCGCCCACCGAGCGGGGGGGTACGAGCAGTACTTC. As protein: CAAHRAGGYEQYF.

V and J are TRBV7-3 and TRBJ1-6; possibly TRBD1 for D (5 bases). The CDR3 is 13 residues long. V was trimmed by 4 bases and J by 16 bases, leaving 17 bases between them. The V gene's germline CDR1 is SGHTA and CDR2 FQGTGA. The chain's CDR3 is CASSSNAGGPLHF. CDR3 DNA sequence: TGTGCCAGCAGCTCCAACGCGGGGGGACCTCTCCACTTT.

This clonotype has just a few counts. This sequence joins TRBV14 and TRBJ2-6, with 8 bases aligning to TRBD1. The CDR3 covers 17 residues. CDR1 SGHDN and CDR2 FVKESK come from the germline V gene. V dropped 4 bases and J dropped 0; count of bases not matched to a gene: 5. CDR3 sequence: CASSRDRGYSGANVLTF. The CDR3 DNA is TGTGCCAGCAGCCGTGACAGGGGATACTCTGGGGCCAACGTCCTGACTTTC.

This clonotype occurred many times. This chain links TRBV6-5 with TRBJ1-1, with 12 positions matching TRBD1. Germline values: CDR1 MNHEY, CDR2 SVGAGI. This CDR3 region has 17 residues. V gave up 6 bases and J gave up 4 bases; unmatched junction bases: 12. CDR3 nucleotide sequence: TGTGCCAGCAGCCCGGGACAGGGGGCTCTGCTCGGCACTGAAGCTTTCTTT. This encodes CASSPGQGALLGTEAFF.

This clonotype has a handful of counts. The V call is TRBV7-3, the J call TRBJ1-6, with D possibly TRBD1 on 5 matching bases. CDR1 and CDR2 from the germline V gene are SGHTA and FQGTGA. This CDR3 spans 13 amino acids. V was shortened by 1 base and J by 10 bases, with 8 bases between the two germline ends. Here the CDR3 reads CASSLMGQSPLHF. The CDR3 coding sequence is TGTGCCAGCAGCTTAATGGGGCAATCACCCCTCCACTTT. The full variable domain, rest sourced from reference TRBV7-3 and TRBJ1-6, is GAGVSQTPSNKVTEKGKYVELRCDPISGHTALYWYRQSLGQGPEFLIYFQGTGAADDSGLPNDRFFAVRPEGSVSTLKIQRTERGDSAVYLCASSLMGQSPLHFGNGTRLTVT.

This clonotype was seen a few times. The chain links TRBV5-4 to TRBJ2-6, with 7 bases lining up with TRBD1. Unmatched junction bases numbered 10, after V lost 4 bases and J lost 0 bases. CDR3 length: 18 residues. Germline V gene lookup returns CDR1 SGHNT and CDR2 YYREEE (reference sequence). The CDR3 nucleotides read TGTGCCAGCAGCCAGCCGGGACAGTGGGACTCTGGGGCCAACGTCCTGACTTTC. This encodes CASSQPGQWDSGANVLTF.